The 25 T cell receptor beta chains given below trace back to one sample, sequenced in a study of blood T cell repertoires in COVID-19. Profiled with immunoSEQ multiplex PCR; TCRdb holds only in-frame clones, not every one. Here the sample spans 200,000 to 250,000 clones, about nine tenths being singletons. The sample comprised peripheral blood. The source of these receptors is a man older than 75 with acute or convalescent COVID-19.

This chain uses TRBV27 with TRBJ1-2; D gene ambiguous. CDR1 is MNHEY, CDR2 SMNVEV, per germline (reference sequence). The CDR3 totals 15 residues. The V end lost 2 bases, the J end lost 0 bases, and 10 bases lay between the germline ends. CDR3 DNA sequence: TGTGCCAGCAGTTTAAACCGGGGAGCTAACTATGGCTACACCTTC. Translation: CASSLNRGANYGYTF.

This rearrangement joins TRBV6-5 to TRBJ1-1, with D hard to call. V was trimmed by 6 bases and J by 0 bases, leaving 14 bases between them. This CDR3 has 15 residues. CDR1 MNHEY and CDR2 SVGAGI come from the germline V gene. As DNA, the CDR3 is TGTGCCAGCAGACCAGAACAGTTTCTGAACACTGAAGCTTTCTTT. Its protein product is CASRPEQFLNTEAFF.

V gene TRBV7-3 combines with J gene TRBJ2-2, with 9 bases fitting TRBD1. Germline V CDR1 and CDR2: SGHTA, FQGTGA. CDR3 length equals 15 residues. Trimming cost V 1 base and J 4 bases; bases outside gene matches: 1. The CDR3 loop reads CASSLMGQGTGELFF. CDR3 sequence (DNA): TGTGCCAGCAGCTTAATGGGACAGGGCACCGGGGAGCTGTTTTTT.

The chain links TRBV6-1 to TRBJ1-3, with TRBD1 matching 8 bases. This CDR3 spans 16 amino acids. With V trimmed by 0 bases and J by 9 bases, 10 bases remained unmatched. Germline V gives CDR1 MNHNS, CDR2 SASEGT. CDR3 in amino acids: CASSEAGQAGSSTIYF. Here the CDR3 DNA reads TGTGCCAGCAGTGAAGCGGGACAGGCTGGATCTAGCACCATATATTTT.

The chain has TRBV27 and TRBJ1-6; D not resolved. V lost 7 bases and J lost 6, with 13 bases in between. The CDR3 covers 14 residues. Per the germline V gene, CDR1 is MNHEY and CDR2 is SMNVEV (reference sequence). The CDR3, as DNA: TGTGCCAGCACCCCCCGCCCCGGTAATTCACCCCTCCACTTT. It encodes CASTPRPGNSPLHF.

The J gene is TRBJ2-3, the V gene TRBV10-2; 12 bases fit TRBD2. V shed 4 bases, J shed 0 bases, and the junction held 5 bases outside the gene matches. Germline V gene data show CDR1 as WSHSY and CDR2 as SAAADI. The CDR3 runs 17 residues. The CDR3 DNA is TGCGCCAGCAGTGGGACTAGCGGGACCATTAGCACAGATACGCAGTATTTT. It translates to CASSGTSGTISTDTQYF.

In DNA form, the CDR3 reads TGTGCCAGCAGCTTGACTAGCGTCGCCACACAGGGTACGCAGTATTTT. Translated, it gives CASSLTSVATQGTQYF. The V call is TRBV7-2, the J call TRBJ2-3; 8 bases are a match to TRBD2. The CDR3 sequence is 16 residues long. Trimming at V came to 3 bases and at J to 8 bases, leaving 13 bases not matched to a gene. Germline V gives CDR1 SGHTA, CDR2 FQGNSA.

The chain combines TRBV16 with TRBJ1-4; 9 nucleotides line up with TRBD1. In germline, CDR1 is KGHSY, CDR2 FQNENV. The CDR3 runs to 15 residues. Trimming cost V 1 base and J 7 bases; bases outside gene matches: 4. The CDR3 DNA sequence: TGTGCCAGCAGCCAATTTGGGACAGGGAGTGAAAAACTGTTTTTT. Translating it yields CASSQFGTGSEKLFF.

The rearrangement joins TRBV7-2 to TRBJ2-4, with D possibly being TRBD2 (5 bases). V lost 9 bases and J 0 bases, leaving 12 bases between the germline ends. The germline gives CDR1 SGHTA, CDR2 FQGNSA. The CDR3 consists of 14 residues. The CDR3 nucleotides read TGTGCCAGTCAAGCGGATCAAGCCAAAAACATTCAGTACTTC. Residues: CASQADQAKNIQYF.

J is TRBJ1-2 and V is TRBV5-1; 9 nucleotides align to TRBD1. J lost 0 bases, V lost 3 bases, and 15 bases had no gene match. The CDR3 totals 19 residues. Germline loops: CDR1 SGHRS, CDR2 YFSETQ. CDR3 bases: TGCGCCAGCAGCTCCCCCCGGACAGGGGAGGATGTAACTAACTATGGCTACACCTTC. It is translated as CASSSPRTGEDVTNYGYTF.

The rearrangement links TRBV5-8 to TRBJ1-5, with D maybe TRBD1 (5 bases). Germline CDR1 is SGHTS and CDR2 is YDEGEE. This CDR3 is 17 amino acids long. V lost 6 bases and J lost 1, with 20 bases in between. The CDR3 DNA sequence: TGTGCCAGCACCGGGGGACGGCTCCCCGGCAGCAATCAGCCCCAGCATTTT. Encoded protein: CASTGGRLPGSNQPQHF.

V usage is TRBV7-9 and J usage is TRBJ2-3; 8 nucleotides line up with TRBD1. This CDR3 comprises 17 residues. Germline V lookup: CDR1 SEHNR, CDR2 FQNEAQ (reference sequence). V was pared by 4 bases and J by 1 base, with 10 bases of the junction left unmatched. CDR3 nucleotides: TGTGCCAGCAGCTCCCGTTTCGACAGGGGAGGCACAGATACGCAGTATTTT. Its protein product is CASSSRFDRGGTDTQYF. The complete variable domain, with remaining parts taken from reference TRBV7-9 and TRBJ2-3, reads DTGVSQNPRHKITKRGQNVTFRCDPISEHNRLYWYRQTLGQGPEFLTYFQNEAQLEKSRLLSDRFSAERPKGSFSTLEIQRTEQGDSAMYLCASSSRFDRGGTDTQYFGPGTRLTVL.

The chain links TRBV2 to TRBJ2-1, with TRBD2 matching over 7 bases. There are 15 residues in the CDR3. The germline gives CDR1 SNHLY, CDR2 FYNNEI. Germline trimming cut 5 bases from V and 7 bases from J; bases unmatched to any gene: 11. CDR3 loop: CASSTGPSGVNEQFF. CDR3 nucleotide sequence: TGTGCCAGCAGTACGGGGCCTAGCGGAGTTAATGAGCAGTTCTTC.

The genes are TRBV2 and TRBJ2-3; the match to TRBD2 covers 11 bases. This CDR3 is built from 16 residues. Germline CDR1 SNHLY, CDR2 FYNNEI. After removal of 5 bases from V and 1 base from J, the junction contained 5 bases not matched to a gene. The CDR3 DNA is TGTGCCAGCAGTAGTGGACTAGCGGGTCGCACAGATACGCAGTATTTT. Translated, it gives CASSSGLAGRTDTQYF.

The rearrangement joins TRBV16 to TRBJ1-2; tentatively, D is TRBD1 (5 bases). Deletions cut 3 bases from V and 6 bases from J, with 14 bases between. The CDR3 has 14 residues. Germline V gene sequence: CDR1 KGHSY, CDR2 FQNENV. CDR3 coding DNA: TGTGCCAGCAGCCAGACGACAGCGACGGATGGCTACACCTTC. Translation gives CASSQTTATDGYTF.

This chain links TRBV9 with TRBJ2-3, with TRBD2 matching 7 bases. V lost 0 bases, J lost 6 bases, and 7 bases stayed unmatched. This CDR3 has 15 amino acids. CDR1 and CDR2 from the germline V gene are SGDLS and YYNGEE. CDR3 sequence: CASSVGGRERDTQYF. CDR3 in DNA: TGTGCCAGCAGCGTAGGTGGGCGGGAGAGGGATACGCAGTATTTT.

The J gene is TRBJ2-3, the V gene TRBV7-6; 7 bases line up with TRBD1. The CDR3 loop spans 16 amino acids. CDR1 is SGHVS, CDR2 FNYEAQ, per germline. With 1 base clipped from V and 4 bases from J, the junction kept 8 bases outside the gene matches. CDR3 loop: CASSLGPRQGPDTQYF. The CDR3 region has the DNA TGTGCCAGCAGCTTAGGTCCCCGACAGGGTCCAGATACGCAGTATTTT.

This clone was detected only once. CDR3 residues: CASSTQAGAAEAFF. The CDR3 coding sequence is TGTGCCAGTAGTACACAAGCGGGGGCAGCTGAAGCTTTCTTT. The V and J genes are TRBV19 and TRBJ1-1; maybe TRBD1 (6 bases). Germline CDR1 and CDR2: LNHDA and SQIVND (reference sequence). The CDR3 runs to 14 residues. Between the trimmed V and J ends, which lost 4 bases and 6 bases, there was a span of 15 bases.

The V call is TRBV3-1 (or the pseudogene TRBV3-2), the J call TRBJ2-7; tentative D call: TRBD1 (6 bases). This CDR3 is built from 15 residues. The V and J ends lost 1 base and 2 bases respectively, with 12 bases between them. The germline CDR1 and CDR2 sequences are LGHDT and YNNKEL (reference sequence). The CDR3 sequence: CASSQASGVAYEQYF. The DNA for the CDR3 is TGTGCCAGCAGCCAAGCCTCAGGGGTCGCCTACGAGCAGTACTTC.

This clone appeared a few times. CDR3 amino acids: CAFGREGNTGELFF. The CDR3 DNA follows: TGTGCCTTCGGGCGGGAGGGCAACACCGGGGAGCTGTTTTTT. The chain couples TRBV7-8 to TRBJ2-2; 9 bases are shared with TRBD2. Germline trimming cut 11 bases from V and 2 bases from J; bases unmatched to any gene: 6. Looked up from germline, CDR1 is SGHVS and CDR2 is FQNEAQ. This CDR3 is built from 14 residues.

The chain couples TRBV29-1 to TRBJ1-1; D may be TRBD1 (5 bases). The CDR3 totals 14 residues. Trimming took off 7 bases at V and 1 base at J, with 16 bases between the two ends. Germline-derived CDR1 and CDR2 are SQVTM and ANQGSEA. The CDR3 loop reads CSGVTGHTNTEAFF. DNA of the CDR3: TGCAGCGGTGTGACCGGACACACGAACACTGAAGCTTTCTTT.

This rearrangement joins TRBV24-1 to TRBJ2-3; no definite D call. The germline CDR1 and CDR2 sequences are KGHDR and SFDVKD. V was cut by 4 bases and J by 0 bases, with 10 bases left in between. The CDR3 loop spans 15 amino acids. CDR3 amino acids: CATSDPTSSTDTQYF. CDR3 nucleotides: TGTGCCACCAGTGACCCTACTTCTAGCACAGATACGCAGTATTTT.

This chain uses TRBV29-1 with TRBJ2-1; 11 nucleotides line up with TRBD1. The trim removed 6 bases at V and 6 bases at J, leaving 7 bases unmatched. The CDR3 is 14 amino acids. Germline assignment: CDR1 SQVTM and CDR2 ANQGSEA. CDR3 DNA sequence: TGCAGCGTCGGACGGGGGACAGGGGGCAATGAGCAGTTCTTC. Amino acids: CSVGRGTGGNEQFF.

The chain carries TRBV7-2 and TRBJ2-4; 10 nucleotides agree with TRBD1. The trim removed 5 bases at V and 4 bases at J, leaving 8 bases unmatched. Germline V gives CDR1 SGHTA, CDR2 FQGNSA. CDR3 size: 16 residues. DNA for the CDR3: TGTGCCAGCAGCCCGCGACAGGGGGCCGTTAAAAACATTCAGTACTTC. It specifies CASSPRQGAVKNIQYF.

The chain carries TRBV7-2 and TRBJ1-2; TRBD1 matches at 9 bases. There are 15 residues in the CDR3. CDR1 is SGHTA and CDR2 is FQGNSA in the germline V gene. J was trimmed by 4 bases and V by 5 bases; bases with no gene match: 8. This CDR3 reads CASSPGQGMVYGYTF. The CDR3 nucleotides are TGTGCCAGCAGCCCCGGACAGGGGATGGTCTATGGCTACACCTTC.